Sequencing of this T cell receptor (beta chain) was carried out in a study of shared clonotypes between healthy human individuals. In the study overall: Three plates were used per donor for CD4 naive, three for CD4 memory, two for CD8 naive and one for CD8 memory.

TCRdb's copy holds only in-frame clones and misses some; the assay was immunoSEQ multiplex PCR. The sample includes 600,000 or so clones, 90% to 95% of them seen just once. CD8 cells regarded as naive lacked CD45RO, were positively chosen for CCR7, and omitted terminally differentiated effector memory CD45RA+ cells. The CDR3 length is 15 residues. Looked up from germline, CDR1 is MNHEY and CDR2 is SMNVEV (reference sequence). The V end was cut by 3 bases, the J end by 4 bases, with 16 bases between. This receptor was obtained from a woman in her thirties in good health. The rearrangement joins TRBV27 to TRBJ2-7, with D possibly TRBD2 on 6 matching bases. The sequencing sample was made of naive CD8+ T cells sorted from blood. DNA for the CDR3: TGTGCCAGCAGTTTGCGGGGTGTTGGGACTTACGAGCAGTACTTC. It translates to CASSLRGVGTYEQYF.